The next 22 T cell receptor beta chains were all read from a single sample in a study of blood T cell repertoires in COVID-19. The data were produced by immunoSEQ multiplex PCR, yet TCRdb's version contains in-frame clones alone and is incomplete. The sample includes roughly 200,000 clones, 82% seen only once; the top ten take around 8%. The source material was peripheral blood. The receptor source for this set is an elderly woman with COVID-19, enrolled during active disease.

This clone was counted a few times. V gene TRBV7-2 combines with J gene TRBJ1-5, with 8 nucleotides matching TRBD1. This CDR3 region has 15 residues. Per the germline V gene, CDR1 is SGHTA and CDR2 is FQGNSA. Trimming cost V 5 bases and J 7 bases; bases outside gene matches: 10. The CDR3 sequence is CASSLGQGVRQPQHF. In DNA form, the CDR3 reads TGTGCCAGCAGCCTTGGACAGGGAGTGAGGCAGCCCCAGCATTTT.

The DNA of the CDR3 is TGCGCCAGCAGCCTGTCCCCAGGGGGCAATCAGCCCCAGCATTTT. It specifies CASSLSPGGNQPQHF. The gene calls are TRBV4-3 and TRBJ1-5; D perhaps matches TRBD1 (6 bases). Germline CDR1 reads LGHNA; CDR2 reads YSLEER. The V gene lost 4 bases and the J gene lost 2 bases, with 12 bases spanning the gap. CDR3 length: 15 amino acids.

This clone was picked up a small number of times. The J gene is TRBJ2-1, the V gene TRBV30, with TRBD1 as a possible D gene (5 bases). Germline V CDR1 and CDR2: GTSNPN, SVGIG (reference sequence). The CDR3 sequence is 19 residues long. Deletions cut 0 bases from V and 7 bases from J, with 28 bases between. CDR3: CAWSVLGNRKLSLRNEQFF. CDR3 DNA sequence: TGTGCCTGGAGTGTACTCGGAAACAGGAAGCTCTCCTTGAGGAATGAGCAGTTCTTC. The whole variable domain, remainder taken from reference TRBV30 and TRBJ2-1, is SQTIHQWPATLVQPVGSPLSLECTVEGTSNPNLYWYRQAAGRGLQLLFYSVGIGQISSEVPQNLSASRPQDRQFILSSKKLLLSDSGFYLCAWSVLGNRKLSLRNEQFFGPGTRLTVL.

The gene calls are TRBV18 and TRBJ1-2, with 12 bases fitting TRBD1. The CDR3 totals 16 residues. Germline V lookup: CDR1 KGHSH, CDR2 LQKENI. The V segment lost 4 bases and the J segment 7 bases; nucleotides outside the gene matches: 10. CDR3 coding DNA: TGTGCCAGCTCACAACTCCCGGGACAGGGGGCGTTTGGCTACACCTTC. This translates into CASSQLPGQGAFGYTF. Drawing the rest from reference TRBV18 and TRBJ1-2, the complete variable domain is NAGVMQNPRHLVRRRGQEARLRCSPMKGHSHVYWYRQLPEEGLKFMVYLQKENIIDESGMPKERFSAEFPKEGPSILRIQQVVRGDSAAYFCASSQLPGQGAFGYTFGSGTRLTVV.

This clone was observed a handful of times. V usage is TRBV16 and J usage is TRBJ1-2; 7 nucleotides match TRBD1. The CDR3 is 15 residues long. Germline loops: CDR1 KGHSY, CDR2 FQNENV. With 5 bases clipped from V and 0 bases from J, the junction kept 6 bases outside the gene matches. CDR3 loop: CASSSGQQANYGYTF. The CDR3, as DNA: TGTGCCAGCAGCTCGGGACAGCAAGCTAACTATGGCTACACCTTC.

The table lists this clone with a few counts. The chain is built from TRBV28 and TRBJ1-5; D remains ambiguous. This CDR3 region has 14 residues. Germline CDR1 and CDR2: MDHEN and SYDVKM. Trimming left V 5 bases short and J 3 bases short, with 11 bases between. CDR3 residues: CASSPDTNNQPQHF. CDR3 coding DNA: TGTGCCAGCAGTCCTGACACCAACAATCAGCCCCAGCATTTT.

The rearrangement uses TRBV11-1 and TRBJ2-7, with TRBD1 identical over 7 bases. Losses at the gene ends were 4 bases for V and 6 bases for J; bases not matched to a gene: 6. CDR1 is SGHAT, CDR2 FQDESV, per germline (reference sequence). The CDR3 contains 13 residues. CDR3 DNA sequence: TGTGCCAGCAGCTCAGACAGGGTAGGCGAGCAGTACTTC. It encodes CASSSDRVGEQYF.

The chain has TRBV5-8 and TRBJ1-1; a possible D gene is TRBD1 (5 bases). The ends were cut back, 2 bases at V and 7 bases at J, with 12 bases in the middle. CDR3 size: 13 residues. Germline V gene sequence: CDR1 SGHTS, CDR2 YDEGEE. CDR3 DNA: TGTGCCAGCAGCTTTGTGGGGCAAGGTGAAGCTTTCTTT. Its translation is CASSFVGQGEAFF. Full variable domain (remainder filled in from reference TRBV5-8 and TRBJ1-1): EAGVTQSPTHLIKTRGQQATLRCSPISGHTSVYWYQQALGLGLQFLLWYDEGEERNRGNFPPRFSGRQFPNYSSELNVNALELEDSALYLCASSFVGQGEAFFGQGTRLTVV.

Here the CDR3 reads CASSRHSDRVLEQYF. The CDR3 DNA reads as TGTGCCAGCAGCCGGCATTCGGACAGGGTTTTGGAGCAGTACTTC. This chain joins TRBV7-9 and TRBJ2-7, with TRBD1 matching 8 bases. The CDR3 has 15 amino acids. The germline V gene has CDR1 SEHNR and CDR2 FQNEAQ (reference sequence). The junction had 13 bases not matched to a gene; V was cut back by 5 bases and J by 7 bases.

This chain links TRBV29-1 with TRBJ1-1, with a tentative D call TRBD1 (6 bases). The CDR3 runs to 13 residues. The V and J ends lost 6 bases and 0 bases respectively, with 11 bases between them. The germline gives CDR1 SQVTM, CDR2 ANQGSEA. The CDR3 coding sequence is TGCAGCGTGTCCGGGACATTGAACACTGAAGCTTTCTTT. This sequence encodes CSVSGTLNTEAFF.

This clone was seen only a few times. The J gene is TRBJ1-5, the V gene TRBV5-5; D is unresolved. The CDR3 runs to 15 residues. The V gene's germline CDR1 is SGHKS and CDR2 YYEKEE (reference sequence). The V end was cut by 0 bases, the J end by 3 bases, with 10 bases between. CDR3 loop: CASSLVPLPNQPQHF. DNA for the CDR3: TGTGCCAGCAGCTTGGTCCCACTACCCAATCAGCCCCAGCATTTT.

A single count supports this clone. The CDR3 region has the DNA TGTGCCAGCAGTTCTGCTGGCGCCAGCGTCTACGAGCAGTACTTC. Its translation is CASSSAGASVYEQYF. The gene calls are TRBV6-6 and TRBJ2-7; D is undetermined. This CDR3 has 15 amino acids. The V end lost 4 bases, the J end lost 3 bases, and 16 bases lay between the germline ends. The germline CDR1 and CDR2 sequences are MNHNY and SVGAGI (reference sequence).

The table lists this clone with a count of one. V gene TRBV7-6 combines with J gene TRBJ1-2; TRBD1 matches at 8 bases. The CDR3 consists of 15 residues. With V trimmed by 5 bases and J by 2 bases, 7 bases remained unmatched. Germline CDR1 reads SGHVS; CDR2 reads FNYEAQ. The CDR3 DNA is TGTGCCAGCAGCCTCGACAGGGGCGCGAACTATGGCTACACCTTC. Encoded protein: CASSLDRGANYGYTF. The full variable domain, its missing parts supplied by reference TRBV7-6 and TRBJ1-2, is GAGVSQSPRYKVTKRGQDVALRCDPISGHVSLYWYRQALGQGPEFLTYFNYEAQQDKSGLPNDRFSAERPEGSISTLTIQRTEQRDSAMYRCASSLDRGANYGYTFGSGTRLTVV.

The V gene is TRBV28, the J gene TRBJ1-5; D is possibly TRBD1 (6 bases). The CDR3 is made up of 15 amino acids. Germline CDR1 and CDR2: MDHEN and SYDVKM. V was trimmed by 6 bases and J by 3 bases, leaving 15 bases between them. The CDR3 protein is CASSLPDRNNQPQHF. In DNA, the CDR3 is TGTGCCAGCAGCTTACCGGACAGAAACAATCAGCCCCAGCATTTT. The complete variable domain, with remaining parts taken from reference TRBV28 and TRBJ1-5, reads DVKVTQSSRYLVKRTGEKVFLECVQDMDHENMFWYRQDPGLGLRLIYFSYDVKMKEKGDIPEGYSVSREKKERFSLILESASTNQTSMYLCASSLPDRNNQPQHFGDGTRLSIL.

The chain couples TRBV19 to TRBJ2-7; 7 bases match TRBD2. The CDR3 is 15 residues long. V was pared by 3 bases and J by 1 base, with 6 bases of the junction left unmatched. The germline V gene has CDR1 LNHDA and CDR2 SQIVND (reference sequence). CDR3 sequence (DNA): TGTGCCAGTAGTATTAGCGGGCCGGGATCCTACGAGCAGTACTTC. This translates into CASSISGPGSYEQYF.

The chain uses TRBV7-9 and TRBJ1-1, with 8 bases lining up with TRBD1. Germline trimming cut 4 bases from V and 4 bases from J; bases unmatched to any gene: 8. Germline-derived CDR1 and CDR2 are SEHNR and FQNEAQ (reference sequence). The CDR3 has 15 amino acids. The DNA for the CDR3 is TGTGCCAGCAGCTCACGGCAGGACAGGGCCACTGAAGCTTTCTTT. As protein: CASSSRQDRATEAFF.

This clone appeared a single time. This chain's CDR3 is CAIAPGQETQYF. CDR3 nucleotide sequence: TGTGCCATCGCTCCGGGGCAAGAGACCCAGTACTTC. V and J are TRBV7-9 and TRBJ2-5; D possibly corresponds to TRBD2 (5 bases). V dropped 10 bases and J dropped 2 bases, with 11 bases sitting between them. CDR3 length equals 12 residues. Germline V gene lookup returns CDR1 SEHNR and CDR2 FQNEAQ (reference sequence).

V gene TRBV5-1 combines with J gene TRBJ2-7; 10 bases line up with TRBD1. The V gene's germline CDR1 is SGHRS and CDR2 YFSETQ. Trimming cost V 5 bases and J 7 bases; bases outside gene matches: 18. The CDR3 is 17 residues long. As DNA, the CDR3 is TGCGCCAGCAGAATCGACGTTTCAGGGGACAGGGGAGGGGAGCAGTACTTC. It yields the protein CASRIDVSGDRGGEQYF.

The chain recombines TRBV30 with TRBJ1-3, with a possible D match to TRBD1 (5 bases). The CDR3 sequence is 15 residues long. The V end was cut by 4 bases, the J end by 0 bases, with 13 bases between. Germline-derived CDR1 and CDR2 are GTSNPN and SVGIG (reference sequence). In DNA form, the CDR3 reads TGTGCCTGGACAGGGCAAACGTCCTCTGGAAACACCATATATTTT. This codes for CAWTGQTSSGNTIYF.

This chain joins TRBV7-9 and TRBJ1-2, with D possibly TRBD1 on 5 matching bases. Trimming took 6 bases from V and 0 from J, leaving 8 bases between them. The CDR3 is 13 amino acids. Germline V gives CDR1 SEHNR, CDR2 FQNEAQ (reference sequence). CDR3 protein: CASSRGTNYGYTF. In DNA form, the CDR3 reads TGTGCCAGCAGTAGGGGAACTAACTATGGCTACACCTTC.

The chain links TRBV7-2 to TRBJ1-2; a possible D gene is TRBD1 (5 bases). CDR1 and CDR2 (germline): SGHTA, FQGNSA. V was pared by 0 bases and J by 2 bases, with 13 bases between. The CDR3 runs to 16 residues. The CDR3 spells CASSLASTGENYGYTF. In DNA form, the CDR3 reads TGTGCCAGCAGCTTAGCCTCAACGGGGGAGAACTATGGCTACACCTTC.

This clone was found once. The J gene is TRBJ2-7, the V gene TRBV6-6; the D gene is possibly TRBD1 (5 bases). Germline values: CDR1 MNHNY, CDR2 SVGAGI (reference sequence). V was cut by 0 bases and J by 1 base, with 10 bases left in between. The CDR3 spans 15 residues. The chain's CDR3 is CASSYSDTRSYEQYF. The DNA of the CDR3 is TGTGCCAGCAGTTACTCGGACACCCGATCCTACGAGCAGTACTTC.